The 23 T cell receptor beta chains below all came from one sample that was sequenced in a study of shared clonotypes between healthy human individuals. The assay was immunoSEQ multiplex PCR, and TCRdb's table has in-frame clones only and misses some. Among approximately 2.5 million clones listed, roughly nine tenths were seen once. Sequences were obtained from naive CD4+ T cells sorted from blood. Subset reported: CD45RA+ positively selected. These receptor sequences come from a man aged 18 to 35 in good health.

The CDR3 DNA reads TGTGCCACCAGCAGGGGAAACCGGGACAGGGAAGGGGACTATGGCTACACCTTC. It encodes CATSRGNRDREGDYGYTF. This chain uses TRBV15 with TRBJ1-2; 9 bases agree with TRBD1. Germline V gives CDR1 LNHNV, CDR2 YYDKDF (reference sequence). This CDR3 spans 18 amino acids. Unmatched junction bases numbered 14, after V lost 3 bases and J lost 3 bases.

In DNA, the CDR3 is TGCGCCAGCAGTCAATCCCTATTACCGTCGGGAGAGTTCTGGTATAAGAGCTACGAGCAGTACTTC. Protein product: CASSQSLLPSGEFWYKSYEQYF. The genes are TRBV23-1 and TRBJ2-7, with D possibly matching TRBD2 (6 bases). TRBV23-1 falls under the ORF class, with uncertain function. Between the trimmed V and J ends, which lost 0 bases and 3 bases, there was a span of 33 bases. CDR3 length equals 22 residues.

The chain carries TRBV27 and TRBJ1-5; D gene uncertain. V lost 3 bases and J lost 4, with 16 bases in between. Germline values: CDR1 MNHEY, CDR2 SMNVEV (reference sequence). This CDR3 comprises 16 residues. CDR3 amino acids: CASSFTSAGQNQPQHF. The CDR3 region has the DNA TGTGCCAGCAGTTTTACCTCCGCGGGCCAAAATCAGCCCCAGCATTTT.

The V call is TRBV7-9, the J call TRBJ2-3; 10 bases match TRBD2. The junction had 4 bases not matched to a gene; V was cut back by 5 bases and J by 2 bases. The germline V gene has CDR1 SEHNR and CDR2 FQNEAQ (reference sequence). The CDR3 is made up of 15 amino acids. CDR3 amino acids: CASSAAGGVTDTQYF. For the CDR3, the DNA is TGTGCCAGCAGCGCAGCGGGAGGGGTCACAGATACGCAGTATTTT.

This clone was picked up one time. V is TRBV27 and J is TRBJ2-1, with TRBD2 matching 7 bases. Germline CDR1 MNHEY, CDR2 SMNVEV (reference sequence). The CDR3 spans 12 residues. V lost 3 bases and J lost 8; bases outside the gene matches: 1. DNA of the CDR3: TGTGCCAGCAGTTTTGCGGGGGATGAGCAGTTCTTC. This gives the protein CASSFAGDEQFF.

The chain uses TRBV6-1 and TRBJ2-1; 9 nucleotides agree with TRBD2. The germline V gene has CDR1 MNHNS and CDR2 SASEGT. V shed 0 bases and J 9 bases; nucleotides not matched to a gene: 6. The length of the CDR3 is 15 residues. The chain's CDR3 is CASSEASGSGGEQFF. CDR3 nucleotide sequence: TGTGCCAGCAGTGAAGCTAGCGGGAGTGGGGGTGAGCAGTTCTTC.

CDR3 nucleotide sequence: TGTGCCAGCTCACCCCCGGGACAGGGGGCTGATCTGCATGGCTACACCTTC. Translated, it gives CASSPPGQGADLHGYTF. This chain uses TRBV18 with TRBJ1-2; TRBD1 agrees at 12 bases. CDR1 is KGHSH, CDR2 LQKENI, per germline. CDR3 length equals 17 residues. V lost 3 bases and J lost 6; bases outside the gene matches: 11.

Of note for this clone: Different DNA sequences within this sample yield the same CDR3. CDR3 DNA: TGTGCCAGCAGCCTTGGGGGGGGCGAAAAACTGTTTTTT. Its translation is CASSLGGGEKLFF. The V gene is TRBV28, the J gene TRBJ1-4; TRBD1 is a possible D gene (6 bases). Germline CDR1 MDHEN, CDR2 SYDVKM. The V end was cut by 6 bases, the J end by 8 bases, with 13 bases between. The CDR3 is made up of 13 amino acids.

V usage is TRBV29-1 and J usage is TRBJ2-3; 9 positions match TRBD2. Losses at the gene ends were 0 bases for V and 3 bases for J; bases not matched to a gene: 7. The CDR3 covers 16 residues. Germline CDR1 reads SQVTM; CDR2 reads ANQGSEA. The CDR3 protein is CSVEELRGGVTDTQYF. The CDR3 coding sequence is TGCAGCGTTGAAGAGTTGCGGGGGGGTGTAACAGATACGCAGTATTTT.

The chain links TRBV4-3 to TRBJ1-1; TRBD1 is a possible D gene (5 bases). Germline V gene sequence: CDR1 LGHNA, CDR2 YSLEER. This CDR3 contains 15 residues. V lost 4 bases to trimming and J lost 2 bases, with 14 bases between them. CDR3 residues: CASSPNWGFNTEAFF. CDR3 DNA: TGCGCCAGCAGCCCTAACTGGGGCTTTAACACTGAAGCTTTCTTT.

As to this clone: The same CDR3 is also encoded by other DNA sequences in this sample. Written as DNA, the CDR3 is TGTGCCTGGAGTGGAGGGGGAGATAGCTACGAGCAGTACTTC. Amino acids: CAWSGGGDSYEQYF. The chain has TRBV30 and TRBJ2-7, with D possibly being TRBD1 (6 bases). CDR3 length: 14 residues. Germline CDR1 reads GTSNPN; CDR2 reads SVGIG (reference sequence). V was clipped by 1 base and J by 3 bases, with 13 bases between them.

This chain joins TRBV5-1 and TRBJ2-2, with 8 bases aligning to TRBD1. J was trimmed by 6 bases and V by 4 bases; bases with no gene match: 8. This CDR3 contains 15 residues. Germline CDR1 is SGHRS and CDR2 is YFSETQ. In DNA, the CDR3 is TGCGCCAGCAGCGGACAGGGAAATGCGGCCGGGGAGCTGTTTTTT. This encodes CASSGQGNAAGELFF.

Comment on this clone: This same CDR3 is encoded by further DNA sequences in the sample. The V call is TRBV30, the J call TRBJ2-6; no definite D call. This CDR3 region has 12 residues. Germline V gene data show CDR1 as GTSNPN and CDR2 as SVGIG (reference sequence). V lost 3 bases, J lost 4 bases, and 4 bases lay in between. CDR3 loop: CAWSGGANVLTF. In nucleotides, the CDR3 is TGTGCCTGGAGCGGCGGGGCCAACGTCCTGACTTTC.

The DNA of the CDR3 is TGTGCCAGCAGTGCCCCGGGACTAAGCACAGATACGCAGTATTTT. It is translated as CASSAPGLSTDTQYF. The chain carries TRBV28 and TRBJ2-3, with 7 bases lining up with TRBD2. Germline assignment: CDR1 MDHEN and CDR2 SYDVKM. V was clipped by 5 bases and J by 0 bases; unmatched bases: 5. The CDR3 spans 15 residues.

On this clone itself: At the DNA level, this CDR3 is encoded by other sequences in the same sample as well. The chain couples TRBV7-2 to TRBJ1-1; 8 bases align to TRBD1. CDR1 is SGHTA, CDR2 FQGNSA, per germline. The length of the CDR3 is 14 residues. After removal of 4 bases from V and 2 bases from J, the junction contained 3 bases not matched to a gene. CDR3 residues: CASSSQGGNTEAFF. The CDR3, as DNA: TGTGCCAGCAGCTCACAGGGGGGCAACACTGAAGCTTTCTTT.

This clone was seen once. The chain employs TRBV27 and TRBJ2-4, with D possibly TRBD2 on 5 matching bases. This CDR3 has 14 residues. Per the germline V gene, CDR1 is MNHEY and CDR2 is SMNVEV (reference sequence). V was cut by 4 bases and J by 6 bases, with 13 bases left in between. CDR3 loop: CASSSLGGGNIQYF. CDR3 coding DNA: TGTGCCAGCAGTTCTTTAGGTGGAGGAAACATTCAGTACTTC.

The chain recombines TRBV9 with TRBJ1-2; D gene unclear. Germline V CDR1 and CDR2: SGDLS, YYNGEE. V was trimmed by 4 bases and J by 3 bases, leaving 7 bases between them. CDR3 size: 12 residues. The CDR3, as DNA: TGTGCCAGCAGCCTATTTGACTATGGCTACACCTTC. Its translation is CASSLFDYGYTF. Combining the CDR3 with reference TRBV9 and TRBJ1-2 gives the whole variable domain DSGVTQTPKHLITATGQRVTLRCSPRSGDLSVYWYQQSLDQGLQFLIQYYNGEERAKGNILERFSAQQFPDLHSELNLSSLELGDSALYFCASSLFDYGYTFGSGTRLTVV.

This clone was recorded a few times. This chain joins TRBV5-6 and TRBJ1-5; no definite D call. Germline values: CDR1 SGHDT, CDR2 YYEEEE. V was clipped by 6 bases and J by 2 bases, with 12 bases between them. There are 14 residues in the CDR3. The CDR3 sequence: CASTAWGGNQPQHF. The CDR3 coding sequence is TGTGCCAGCACCGCTTGGGGAGGCAATCAGCCCCAGCATTTT.

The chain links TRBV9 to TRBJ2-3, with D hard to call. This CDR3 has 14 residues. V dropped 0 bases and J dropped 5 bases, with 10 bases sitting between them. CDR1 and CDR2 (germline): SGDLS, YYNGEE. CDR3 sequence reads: CASSVGTLLDTQYF. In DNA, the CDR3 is TGTGCCAGCAGCGTAGGTACCTTATTAGATACGCAGTATTTT. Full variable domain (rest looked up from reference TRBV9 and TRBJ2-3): DSGVTQTPKHLITATGQRVTLRCSPRSGDLSVYWYQQSLDQGLQFLIQYYNGEERAKGNILERFSAQQFPDLHSELNLSSLELGDSALYFCASSVGTLLDTQYFGPGTRLTVL.

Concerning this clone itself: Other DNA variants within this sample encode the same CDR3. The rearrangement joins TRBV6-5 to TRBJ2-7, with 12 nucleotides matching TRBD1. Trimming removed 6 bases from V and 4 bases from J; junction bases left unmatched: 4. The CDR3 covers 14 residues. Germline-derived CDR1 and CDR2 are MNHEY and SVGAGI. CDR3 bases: TGTGCCAGCAGGGGGACAGGGGGCTCGTACGAGCAGTACTTC. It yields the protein CASRGTGGSYEQYF.

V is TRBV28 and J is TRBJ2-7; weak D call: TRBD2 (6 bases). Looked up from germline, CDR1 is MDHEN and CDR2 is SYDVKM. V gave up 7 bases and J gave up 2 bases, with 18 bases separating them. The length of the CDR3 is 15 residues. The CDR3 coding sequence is TGTGCCAGCACCACCGCGGGGTACTATACCTACGAGCAGTACTTC. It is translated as CASTTAGYYTYEQYF.

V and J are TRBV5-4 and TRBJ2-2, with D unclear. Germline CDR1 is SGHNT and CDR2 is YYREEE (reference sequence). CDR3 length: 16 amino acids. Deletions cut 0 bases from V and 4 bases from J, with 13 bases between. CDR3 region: CASSLGVLGVTGELFF. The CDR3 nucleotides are TGTGCCAGCAGCTTGGGAGTTCTTGGGGTCACCGGGGAGCTGTTTTTT.

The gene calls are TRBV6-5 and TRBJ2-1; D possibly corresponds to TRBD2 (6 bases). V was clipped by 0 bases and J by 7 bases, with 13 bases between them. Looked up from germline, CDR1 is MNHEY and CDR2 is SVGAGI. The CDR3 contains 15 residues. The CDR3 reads CASSYSTGVGNEQFF. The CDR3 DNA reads TGTGCCAGCAGTTACTCAACGGGAGTGGGGAATGAGCAGTTCTTC.